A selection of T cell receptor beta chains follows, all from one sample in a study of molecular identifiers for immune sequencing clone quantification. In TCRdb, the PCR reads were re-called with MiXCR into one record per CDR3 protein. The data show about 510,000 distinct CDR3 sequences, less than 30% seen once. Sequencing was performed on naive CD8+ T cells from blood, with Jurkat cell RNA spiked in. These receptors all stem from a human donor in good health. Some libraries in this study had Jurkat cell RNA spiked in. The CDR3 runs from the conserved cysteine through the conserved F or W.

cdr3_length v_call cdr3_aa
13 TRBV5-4 CANSNRGPNVLTF
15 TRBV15 CATSRERGPYNEQFF
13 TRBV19 CASSIGAGWSQYF
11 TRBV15 CATSRDGEQFF
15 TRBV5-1 CASSLFPSGDYEQYF
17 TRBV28 CASSPFVGAGVTDTQYF
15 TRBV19 CASSIGQGLLNEQYF
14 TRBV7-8 CACSRNRGPDEQFF
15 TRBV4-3 CASSQELGPNTEAFF
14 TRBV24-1 CVTSEGRANAEAFF
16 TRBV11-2 CASSSTPQGRKETQYF
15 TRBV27 CASSLSGQSYNEQFF
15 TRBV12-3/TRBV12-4 CASSLFPQGSNEQFF
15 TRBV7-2 CASSHTMVGQETQYF
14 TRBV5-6 CASSLSHSANEQFF
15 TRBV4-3 CASSQEQFSGNTIYF
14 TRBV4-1 CASSQERNTGELFF
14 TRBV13 CASSGGTANYGYTF
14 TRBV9 CASSSWDAPSPLHF
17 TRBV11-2 CASSLAPYSGAQETQYF
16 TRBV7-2 CASSKGDRSSGTEAFF
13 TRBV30 CAWSAGGQGEQFF
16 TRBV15 CATSRDRLAGAGELFF
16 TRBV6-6 CASSYSYPSGNEKLFF
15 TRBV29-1 CSVGAGKRGPYEQYF
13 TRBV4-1 CASSPSVSYEQYF
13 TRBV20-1 CSAQRGGAYEQYF
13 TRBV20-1 CSARLVTSYEQYF
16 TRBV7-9 CASSPPRDRGHRELFF